The 13 T cell receptor beta chains presented below share a single source sample, sequenced in a study of response to subunit inactivated influenza vaccine. MiXCR, applied by TCRdb to the RT-PCR reads, yields one record per CDR3 protein. Of about 530,000 distinct CDR3 sequences listed, over 9.5% were seen once; the top ten hold roughly 10%. Sequenced material: PBMCs from blood, taken on the day of vaccination. All receptors come from a man aged 50 or older who received an inactivated influenza vaccine.

This clonotype was seen many times. The chain links TRBV12-3 or TRBV12-4 to TRBJ2-3, with 12 bases fitting TRBD2. The CDR3 is 16 amino acids. Trimming at V came to 5 bases and at J to 4 bases, leaving 7 bases not matched to a gene. The CDR3 here is CASSPRTSGTADTQYF. The CDR3 nucleotides read TGTGCCAGCAGTCCGAGGACTAGCGGGACTGCAGATACGCAGTATTTT.

The chain combines TRBV6-1 with TRBJ2-5, with 8 bases identical to TRBD2. The CDR3 contains 13 residues. Losses at the gene ends were 3 bases for V and 6 bases for J; bases not matched to a gene: 3. The germline V gene has CDR1 MNHNS and CDR2 SASEGT. The CDR3 DNA reads TGTGCCAGCAGTGACCGGACTAGCCAGACCCAGTACTTC. It specifies CASSDRTSQTQYF.

This clonotype was observed a handful of times. The V and J genes are TRBV20-1 and TRBJ2-7, with a possible D match to TRBD2 (7 bases). In germline, CDR1 is DFQATT, CDR2 SNEGSKA (reference sequence). Between the trimmed V and J ends, which lost 3 bases and 0 bases, there was a span of 15 bases. There are 15 residues in the CDR3. In nucleotides, the CDR3 is TGCAGTGCTAGTGGGGGGGGCACTAGCTCCTACGAGCAGTACTTC. Its translation is CSASGGGTSSYEQYF.

The chain recombines TRBV6-2 or TRBV6-3 with TRBJ2-5, with D tentatively TRBD1 or TRBD2 (6 bases each). The CDR3 is 17 amino acids. Germline CDR1 and CDR2: MNHEY and SVGEGT. V dropped 5 bases and J dropped 4 bases, with 23 bases sitting between them. The CDR3 bases are TGTGCCAGCAGTCGCGGGGTAGAACAGGGTTGGAGAGAGACCCAGTACTTC. Translation gives CASSRGVEQGWRETQYF.

This clonotype was counted a few times. The chain employs TRBV7-9 and TRBJ2-2; 9 nucleotides agree with TRBD2. Unmatched junction bases numbered 10, after V lost 7 bases and J lost 4 bases. There are 16 residues in the CDR3. Germline values: CDR1 SEHNR, CDR2 FQNEAQ (reference sequence). CDR3 residues: CASKPASGTSTGELFF. CDR3 sequence (DNA): TGTGCCAGCAAGCCCGCTAGCGGGACCAGCACCGGGGAGCTGTTTTTT.

A few counts support this clonotype. The CDR3 coding sequence is TGCAGCGTCGAGGGACTAGCGGGAGCCAATGAGCAGTTCTTC. Amino acid sequence: CSVEGLAGANEQFF. The V gene is TRBV29-1, the J gene TRBJ2-1; 14 bases are a match to TRBD2. The V segment lost 6 bases and the J segment 6 bases; nucleotides outside the gene matches: 4. The CDR3 contains 14 residues. Germline CDR1 and CDR2: SQVTM and ANQGSEA.

This clonotype was detected a few times. V usage is TRBV10-3 and J usage is TRBJ1-2, with D possibly matching TRBD1 (6 bases). Germline CDR1 is ENHRY and CDR2 is SYGVKD. Trimming took off 8 bases at V and 7 bases at J, with 20 bases between the two ends. The CDR3 has 14 amino acids. CDR3 sequence (DNA): TGTGCCATCCAGGGGAAGGTTCCTGCAGGTGGCTACACCTTC. This sequence encodes CAIQGKVPAGGYTF.

V is TRBV6-2 or TRBV6-3 and J is TRBJ2-7; perhaps TRBD2 as D (6 bases). Germline V CDR1 and CDR2: MNHEY, SVGEGT. V lost 5 bases, J lost 5 bases, and 22 bases lay in between. The CDR3 runs to 16 residues. The CDR3 reads CASSDPRAGSKHEQYF. The CDR3, as DNA: TGTGCCAGCAGTGACCCTCGCGCGGGATCTAAACACGAGCAGTACTTC.

This clonotype was recorded at least ten times. This CDR3 is CASSFEGRAETQYF. CDR3 sequence (DNA): TGCGCCAGCAGCTTCGAGGGCAGGGCGGAGACCCAGTACTTC. The J gene is TRBJ2-5, the V gene TRBV5-1; D might be TRBD1 or TRBD2, each matching 5 bases. The ends were cut back, 2 bases at V and 5 bases at J, with 13 bases in the middle. CDR1 is SGHRS, CDR2 YFSETQ, per germline. CDR3 length equals 14 residues. Variable domain in full (rest from reference TRBV5-1 and TRBJ2-5): KAGVTQTPRYLIKTRGQQVTLSCSPISGHRSVSWYQQTPGQGLQFLFEYFSETQRNKGNFPGRFSGRQFSNSRSEMNVSTLELGDSALYLCASSFEGRAETQYFGPGTRLLVL.

This clonotype was found a few times. V is TRBV15 and J is TRBJ2-7, with 7 bases identical to TRBD2. The junction had 10 bases not matched to a gene; V was cut back by 3 bases and J by 5 bases. Germline assignment: CDR1 LNHNV and CDR2 YYDKDF (reference sequence). CDR3 size: 15 residues. CDR3 bases: TGTGCCACCAGCAGGCCCGGGACTACCAGGAACGAGCAGTACTTC. This translates into CATSRPGTTRNEQYF.

In this sample, this clonotype turned up a few times. The chain joins TRBV15 to TRBJ1-2; 7 bases match TRBD1. V was pared by 6 bases and J by 2 bases, with 6 bases of the junction left unmatched. The CDR3 extends over 14 amino acids. CDR1 and CDR2 from the germline V gene are LNHNV and YYDKDF (reference sequence). The CDR3 sequence is CATSIDRANYGYTF. In DNA form, the CDR3 reads TGTGCCACCAGTATCGACAGGGCGAACTATGGCTACACCTTC.

The chain carries TRBV11-2 and TRBJ2-7; D may be TRBD1 (6 bases). There are 13 residues in the CDR3. V lost 5 bases and J 8 bases, leaving 16 bases between the germline ends. CDR1 is SGHAT and CDR2 is FQNNGV in the germline V gene. CDR3 amino acids: CASSQGTVAQQYF. The CDR3 DNA reads TGTGCCAGCAGCCAGGGGACGGTGGCCCAGCAGTACTTC.

The chain is built from TRBV11-2 and TRBJ2-7; no clear D. The CDR3 consists of 14 residues. Germline V gives CDR1 SGHAT, CDR2 FQNNGV. The V end lost 1 base, the J end lost 6 bases, and 13 bases lay between the germline ends. The DNA of the CDR3 is TGTGCCAGCAGCTTAGGTATAGGAACCAGCGAGCAGTACTTC. It specifies CASSLGIGTSEQYF.